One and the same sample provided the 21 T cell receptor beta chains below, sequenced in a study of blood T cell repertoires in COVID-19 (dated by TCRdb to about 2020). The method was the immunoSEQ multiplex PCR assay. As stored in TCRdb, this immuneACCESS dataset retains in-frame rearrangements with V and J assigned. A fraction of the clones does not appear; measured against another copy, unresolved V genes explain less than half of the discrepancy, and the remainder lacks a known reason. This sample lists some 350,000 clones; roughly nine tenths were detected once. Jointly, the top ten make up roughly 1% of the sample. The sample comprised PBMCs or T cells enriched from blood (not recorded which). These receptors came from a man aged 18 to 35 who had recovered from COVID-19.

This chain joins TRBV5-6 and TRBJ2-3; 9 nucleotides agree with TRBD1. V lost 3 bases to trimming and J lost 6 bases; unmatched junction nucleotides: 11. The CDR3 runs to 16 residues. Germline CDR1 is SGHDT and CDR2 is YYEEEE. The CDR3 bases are TGTGCCAGCAGCTGGGGTTGGGACAGGGAAGTTGATACGCAGTATTTT. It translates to CASSWGWDREVDTQYF.

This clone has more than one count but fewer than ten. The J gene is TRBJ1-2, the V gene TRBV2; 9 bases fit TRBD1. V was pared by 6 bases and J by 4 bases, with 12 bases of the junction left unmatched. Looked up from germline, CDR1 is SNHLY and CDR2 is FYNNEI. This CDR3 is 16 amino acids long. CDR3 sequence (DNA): TGTGCCAGCAGGACATCCGGGACAGGGAGACCCTATGGCTACACCTTC. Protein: CASRTSGTGRPYGYTF.

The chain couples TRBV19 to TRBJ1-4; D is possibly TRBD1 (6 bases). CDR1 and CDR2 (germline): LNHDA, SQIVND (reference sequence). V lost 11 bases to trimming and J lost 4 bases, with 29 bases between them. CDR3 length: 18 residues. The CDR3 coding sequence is TGTGCCTGCAGCCGGGGGGCAGGGGAGGTCCCCCTTAATGAAAAACTGTTTTTT. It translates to CACSRGAGEVPLNEKLFF.

The CDR3 sequence: CASRQPGQGGNEQFF. The CDR3 nucleotides read TGTGCCAGCAGACAACCGGGACAGGGGGGCAATGAGCAGTTCTTC. The chain links TRBV25-1 to TRBJ2-1, with 11 bases aligning to TRBD1. The CDR3 contains 15 residues. Germline CDR1 is MGHDK and CDR2 is SYGVNS. Unmatched junction bases numbered 7, after V lost 6 bases and J lost 6 bases.

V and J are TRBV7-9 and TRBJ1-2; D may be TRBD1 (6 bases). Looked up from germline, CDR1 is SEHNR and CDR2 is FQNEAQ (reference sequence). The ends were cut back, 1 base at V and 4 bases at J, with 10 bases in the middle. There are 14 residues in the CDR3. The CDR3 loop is CASSLVVRGYGYTF. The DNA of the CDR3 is TGTGCCAGCAGCTTAGTGGTCAGGGGCTATGGCTACACCTTC.

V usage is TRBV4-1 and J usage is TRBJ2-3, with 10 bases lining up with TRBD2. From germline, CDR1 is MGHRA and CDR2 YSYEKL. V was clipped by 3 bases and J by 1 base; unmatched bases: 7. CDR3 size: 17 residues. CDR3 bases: TGCGCCAGCAGCCAGCGGAGCGGGGGGGCCGGCACAGATACGCAGTATTTT. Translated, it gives CASSQRSGGAGTDTQYF.

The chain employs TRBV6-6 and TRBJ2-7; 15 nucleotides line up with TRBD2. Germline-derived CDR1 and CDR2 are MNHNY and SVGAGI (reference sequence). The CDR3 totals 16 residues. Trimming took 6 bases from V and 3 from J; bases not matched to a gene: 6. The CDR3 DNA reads TGTGCCAGCAGCCGGACTAGCGGGAGGGCAGGCTACGAGCAGTACTTC. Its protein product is CASSRTSGRAGYEQYF.

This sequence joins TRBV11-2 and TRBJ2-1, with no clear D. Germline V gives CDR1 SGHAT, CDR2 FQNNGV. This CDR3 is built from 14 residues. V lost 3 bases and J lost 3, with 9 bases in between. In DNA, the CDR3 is TGTGCCAGCAGCTTTAGTGAGATCTACAATGAGCAGTTCTTC. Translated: CASSFSEIYNEQFF.

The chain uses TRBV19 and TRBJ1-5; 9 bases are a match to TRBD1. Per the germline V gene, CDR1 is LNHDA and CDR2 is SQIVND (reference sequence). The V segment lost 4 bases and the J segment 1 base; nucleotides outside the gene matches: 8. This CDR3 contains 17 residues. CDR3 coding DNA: TGTGCCAGTAGTAGAGGGGACAGGGACTTAAGCAATCAGCCCCAGCATTTT. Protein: CASSRGDRDLSNQPQHF.

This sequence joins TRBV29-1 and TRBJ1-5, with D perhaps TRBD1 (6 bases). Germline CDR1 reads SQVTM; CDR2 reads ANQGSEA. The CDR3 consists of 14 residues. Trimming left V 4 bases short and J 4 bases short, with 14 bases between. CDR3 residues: CSVGSTQGNQPQHF. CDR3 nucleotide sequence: TGCAGCGTTGGTTCCACCCAGGGGAATCAGCCCCAGCATTTT.

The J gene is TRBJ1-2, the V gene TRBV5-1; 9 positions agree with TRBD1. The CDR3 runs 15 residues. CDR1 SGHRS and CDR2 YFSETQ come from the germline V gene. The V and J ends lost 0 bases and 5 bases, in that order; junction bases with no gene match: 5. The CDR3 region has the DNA TGCGCCAGCAGCTTGGACGGGACAGGGAGATATGGCTACACCTTC. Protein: CASSLDGTGRYGYTF.

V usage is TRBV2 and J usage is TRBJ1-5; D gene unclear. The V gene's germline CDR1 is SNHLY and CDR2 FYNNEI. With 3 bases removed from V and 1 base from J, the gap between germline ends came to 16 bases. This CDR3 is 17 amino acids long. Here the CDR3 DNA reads TGTGCCAGCAGTGAGAGCCCTGGAGGTACAAGCAATCAGCCCCAGCATTTT. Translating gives CASSESPGGTSNQPQHF.

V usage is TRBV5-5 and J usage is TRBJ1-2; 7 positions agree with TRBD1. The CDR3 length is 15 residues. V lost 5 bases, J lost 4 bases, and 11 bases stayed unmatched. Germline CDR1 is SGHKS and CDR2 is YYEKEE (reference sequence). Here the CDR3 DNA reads TGTGCCAGCAGACAAAACACGGGGACAGTCTATGGCTACACCTTC. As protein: CASRQNTGTVYGYTF.

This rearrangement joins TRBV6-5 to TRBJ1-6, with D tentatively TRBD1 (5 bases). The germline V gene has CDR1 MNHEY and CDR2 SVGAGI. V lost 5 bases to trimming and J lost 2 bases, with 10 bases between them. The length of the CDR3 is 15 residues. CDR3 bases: TGTGCCAGCAGTACTGGACACACCTATAATTCACCCCTCCACTTT. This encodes CASSTGHTYNSPLHF.

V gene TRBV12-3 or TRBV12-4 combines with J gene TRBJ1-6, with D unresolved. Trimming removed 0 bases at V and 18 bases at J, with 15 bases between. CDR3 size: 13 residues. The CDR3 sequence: CASSLAEAALHHF. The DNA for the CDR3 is TGTGCCAGCAGTTTAGCGGAGGCAGCGCTCCACCACTTT.

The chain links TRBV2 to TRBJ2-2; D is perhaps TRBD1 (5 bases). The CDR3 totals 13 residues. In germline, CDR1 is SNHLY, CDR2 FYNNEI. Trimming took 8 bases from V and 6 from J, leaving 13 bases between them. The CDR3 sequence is CASVTTGPGELFF. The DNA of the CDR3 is TGTGCCAGCGTTACCACAGGCCCCGGGGAGCTGTTTTTT. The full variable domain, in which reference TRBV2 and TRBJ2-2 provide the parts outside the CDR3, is EPEVTQTPSHQVTQMGQEVILRCVPISNHLYFYWYRQILGQKVEFLVSFYNNEISEKSEIFDDQFSVERPDGSNFTLKIRSTKLEDSAMYFCASVTTGPGELFFGEGSRLTVL.

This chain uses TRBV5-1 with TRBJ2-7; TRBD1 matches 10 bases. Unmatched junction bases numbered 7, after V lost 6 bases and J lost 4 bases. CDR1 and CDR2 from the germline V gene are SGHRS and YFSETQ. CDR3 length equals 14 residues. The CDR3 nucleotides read TGCGCCAGCAATCCGGGACAGGGGACTTACGAGCAGTACTTC. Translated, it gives CASNPGQGTYEQYF.

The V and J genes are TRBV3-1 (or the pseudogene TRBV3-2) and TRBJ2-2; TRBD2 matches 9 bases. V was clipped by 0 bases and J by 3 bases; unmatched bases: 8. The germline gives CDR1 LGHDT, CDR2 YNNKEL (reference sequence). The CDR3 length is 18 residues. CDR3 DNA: TGTGCCAGCAGCCAAGAAGCGCCCCGACTAGCGGACACCGGGGAGCTGTTTTTT. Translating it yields CASSQEAPRLADTGELFF.

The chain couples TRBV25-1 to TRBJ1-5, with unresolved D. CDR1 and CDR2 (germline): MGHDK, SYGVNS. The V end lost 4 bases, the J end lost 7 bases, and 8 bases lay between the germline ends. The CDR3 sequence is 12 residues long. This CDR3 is CASSASGQPQHF. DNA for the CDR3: TGTGCCAGCAGTGCCTCGGGGCAGCCCCAGCATTTT.

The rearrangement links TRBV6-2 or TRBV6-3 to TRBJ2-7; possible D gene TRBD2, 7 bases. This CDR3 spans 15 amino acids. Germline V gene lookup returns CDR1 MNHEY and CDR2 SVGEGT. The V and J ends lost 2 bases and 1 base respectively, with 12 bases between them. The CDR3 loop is CASSYDRGASYEQYF. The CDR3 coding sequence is TGTGCCAGCAGTTACGATCGGGGGGCGTCCTACGAGCAGTACTTC.

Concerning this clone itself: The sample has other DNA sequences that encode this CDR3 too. The CDR3 is CASSFLAGTDTQYF. DNA for the CDR3: TGTGCCAGCAGTTTTTTAGCAGGCACAGATACGCAGTATTTT. The chain couples TRBV28 to TRBJ2-3; D remains unclear. In germline, CDR1 is MDHEN, CDR2 SYDVKM. V lost 3 bases, J lost 1 base, and 8 bases lay in between. This CDR3 is built from 14 residues.